This TCR beta chain was identified in a study of blood T cells in healthy people across ages. There are a few counts of this clonotype. Its antigen is unidentified. The second PCR ran about 6 to 12 cycles with a sample-barcoded 5' primer and J-beta primers. TCRdb reanalysed the 5' RACE reads using MiXCR and keeps one entry per CDR3 protein. The sample shows 1,500,000 or so distinct CDR3 sequences, approximately 43% of them seen only once. Study findings and constraints: With donor CMV status unknown, expanded clonotype changes were possibly confounded. Roughly linear declines in TCR beta diversity per million T cells occurred with age.

The germline V gene encodes CDR1 SGHTA and CDR2 FQGNSA. Between the trimmed V and J ends, which lost 2 bases and 3 bases, there was a span of 14 bases. This CDR3 region has 15 residues. The chain combines TRBV7-2 with TRBJ2-7; a possible D gene is TRBD1 (5 bases). This TCR was sampled from a woman under 30 in good health. Sequenced sample: blood. CDR3 DNA sequence: TGTGCCAGCAGCTTACAGGACAAGGGCTACTACGAGCAGTACTTC. Translation: CASSLQDKGYYEQYF.